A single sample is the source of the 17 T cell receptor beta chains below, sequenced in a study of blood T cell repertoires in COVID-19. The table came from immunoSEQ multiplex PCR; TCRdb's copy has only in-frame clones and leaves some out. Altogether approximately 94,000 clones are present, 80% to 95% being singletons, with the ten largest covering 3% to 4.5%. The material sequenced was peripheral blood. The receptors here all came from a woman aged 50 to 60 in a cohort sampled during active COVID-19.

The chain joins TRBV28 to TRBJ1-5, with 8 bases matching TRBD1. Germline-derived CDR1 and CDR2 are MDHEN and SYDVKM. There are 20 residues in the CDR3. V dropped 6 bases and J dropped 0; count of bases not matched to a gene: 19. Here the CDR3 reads CASRKDPQGAGVYSNQPQHF. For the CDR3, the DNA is TGTGCCAGCAGGAAAGATCCTCAGGGGGCTGGGGTGTATAGCAATCAGCCCCAGCATTTT.

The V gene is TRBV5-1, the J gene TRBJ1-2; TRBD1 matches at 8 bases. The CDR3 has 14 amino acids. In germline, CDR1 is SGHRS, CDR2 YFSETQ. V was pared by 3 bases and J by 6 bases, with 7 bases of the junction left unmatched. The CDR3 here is CASSSPGGEDGYTF. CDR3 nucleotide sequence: TGCGCCAGCAGCTCGCCAGGGGGCGAGGATGGCTACACCTTC. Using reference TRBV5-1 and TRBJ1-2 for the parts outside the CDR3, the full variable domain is KAGVTQTPRYLIKTRGQQVTLSCSPISGHRSVSWYQQTPGQGLQFLFEYFSETQRNKGNFPGRFSGRQFSNSRSEMNVSTLELGDSALYLCASSSPGGEDGYTFGSGTRLTVV.

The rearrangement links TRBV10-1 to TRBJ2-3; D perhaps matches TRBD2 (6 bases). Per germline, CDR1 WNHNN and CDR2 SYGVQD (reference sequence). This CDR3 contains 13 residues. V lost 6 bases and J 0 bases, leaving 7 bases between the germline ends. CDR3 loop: CASSGTSTDTQYF. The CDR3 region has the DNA TGCGCCAGCAGCGGGACTAGCACAGATACGCAGTATTTT.

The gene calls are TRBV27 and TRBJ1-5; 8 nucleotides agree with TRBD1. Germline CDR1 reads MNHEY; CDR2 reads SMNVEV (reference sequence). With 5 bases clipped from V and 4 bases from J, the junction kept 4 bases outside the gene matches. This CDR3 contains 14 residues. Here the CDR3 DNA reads TGTGCCAGCAGTATACGGACAGGGAATCAGCCCCAGCATTTT. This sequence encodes CASSIRTGNQPQHF.

The CDR3 loop reads CASSDAGSYGYTF. The CDR3 nucleotides are TGCGCCAGCAGTGATGCGGGCTCCTATGGCTACACCTTC. This chain connects TRBV10-1 to TRBJ1-2, with D uncertain. Trimming pared 3 bases from V and 4 bases from J, leaving 9 bases between. This CDR3 comprises 13 residues. Looked up from germline, CDR1 is WNHNN and CDR2 is SYGVQD (reference sequence).

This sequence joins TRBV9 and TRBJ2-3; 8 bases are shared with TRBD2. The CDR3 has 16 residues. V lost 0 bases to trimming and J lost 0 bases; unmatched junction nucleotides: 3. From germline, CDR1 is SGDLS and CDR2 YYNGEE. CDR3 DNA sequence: TGTGCCAGCAGCGTAGGAACTAGCGGTAGCACAGATACGCAGTATTTT. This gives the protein CASSVGTSGSTDTQYF.

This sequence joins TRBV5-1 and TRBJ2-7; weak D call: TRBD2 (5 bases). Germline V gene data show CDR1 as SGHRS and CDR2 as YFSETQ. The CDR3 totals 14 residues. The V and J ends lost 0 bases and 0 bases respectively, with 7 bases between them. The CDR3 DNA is TGCGCCAGCAGCTTGGAGGGAGTCTCCTACGAGCAGTACTTC. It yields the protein CASSLEGVSYEQYF. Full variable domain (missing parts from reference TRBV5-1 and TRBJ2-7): KAGVTQTPRYLIKTRGQQVTLSCSPISGHRSVSWYQQTPGQGLQFLFEYFSETQRNKGNFPGRFSGRQFSNSRSEMNVSTLELGDSALYLCASSLEGVSYEQYFGPGTRLTVT.

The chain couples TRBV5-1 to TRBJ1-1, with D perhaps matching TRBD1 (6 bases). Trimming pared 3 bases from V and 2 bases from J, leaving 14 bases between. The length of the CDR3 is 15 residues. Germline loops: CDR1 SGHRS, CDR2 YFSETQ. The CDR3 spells CASSSTPQGNTEAFF. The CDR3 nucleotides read TGCGCCAGCAGCTCGACTCCACAGGGAAACACTGAAGCTTTCTTT.

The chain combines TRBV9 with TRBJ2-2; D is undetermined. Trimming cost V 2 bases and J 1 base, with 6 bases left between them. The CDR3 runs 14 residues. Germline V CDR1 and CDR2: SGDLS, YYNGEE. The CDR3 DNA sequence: TGTGCCAGCAGCGTTACACAGAACACCGGGGAGCTGTTTTTT. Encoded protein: CASSVTQNTGELFF.

The CDR3 here is CASSLRLGQDTSEQYF. CDR3 nucleotides: TGTGCCAGCAGCTTAAGACTAGGACAGGACACCTCGGAGCAGTACTTC. The genes are TRBV7-8 and TRBJ2-7; weak D call: TRBD1 (7 bases). Trimming took off 2 bases at V and 7 bases at J, with 21 bases between the two ends. CDR1 and CDR2 (germline): SGHVS, FQNEAQ. The CDR3 is 16 residues long.

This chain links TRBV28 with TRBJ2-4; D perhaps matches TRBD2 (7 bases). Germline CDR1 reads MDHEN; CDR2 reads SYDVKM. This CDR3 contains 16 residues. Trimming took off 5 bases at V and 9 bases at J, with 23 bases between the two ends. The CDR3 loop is CASSHGQAGALVIQYF. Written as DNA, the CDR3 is TGTGCCAGCAGTCATGGGCAGGCGGGGGCTTTGGTCATTCAGTACTTC.

DNA for the CDR3: TGTGCCAGTAGTATCCCAGGGGCAGATAATTCACCCCTCCACTTT. Translating it yields CASSIPGADNSPLHF. The chain has TRBV19 and TRBJ1-6; D is possibly TRBD1 (6 bases). Trimming shortened V by 3 bases and J by 5 bases, and 11 bases separated the two germline ends. This CDR3 spans 15 amino acids. Germline V lookup: CDR1 LNHDA, CDR2 SQIVND (reference sequence).

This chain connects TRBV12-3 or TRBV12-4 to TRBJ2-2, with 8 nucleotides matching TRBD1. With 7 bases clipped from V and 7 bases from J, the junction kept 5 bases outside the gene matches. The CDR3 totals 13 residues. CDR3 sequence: CASMQGAGGELFF. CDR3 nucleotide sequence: TGTGCCAGCATGCAGGGGGCGGGCGGGGAGCTGTTTTTT.

CDR3 bases: TGCGCCAGCAGCTCGACCCCGACAGGAACGAACACCGGGGAGCTGTTTTTT. Residues: CASSSTPTGTNTGELFF. This sequence joins TRBV5-1 and TRBJ2-2; the D gene is possibly TRBD1 (6 bases). In germline, CDR1 is SGHRS, CDR2 YFSETQ. The CDR3 has 17 amino acids. V shed 3 bases and J shed 0 bases, with 15 bases lying between them.

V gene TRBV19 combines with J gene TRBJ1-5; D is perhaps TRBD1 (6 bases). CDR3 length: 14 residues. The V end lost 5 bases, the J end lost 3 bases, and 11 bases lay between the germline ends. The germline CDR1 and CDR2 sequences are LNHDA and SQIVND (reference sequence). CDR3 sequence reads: CASSFGTTNQPQHF. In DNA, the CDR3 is TGTGCCAGTAGTTTCGGGACAACCAATCAGCCCCAGCATTTT.

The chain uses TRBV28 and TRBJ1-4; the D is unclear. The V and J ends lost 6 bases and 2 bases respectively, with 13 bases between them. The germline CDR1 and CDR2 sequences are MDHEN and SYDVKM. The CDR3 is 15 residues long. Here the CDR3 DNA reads TGTGCCAGCAGGCCCTCGAGATGGACTAATGAAAAACTGTTTTTT. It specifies CASRPSRWTNEKLFF.

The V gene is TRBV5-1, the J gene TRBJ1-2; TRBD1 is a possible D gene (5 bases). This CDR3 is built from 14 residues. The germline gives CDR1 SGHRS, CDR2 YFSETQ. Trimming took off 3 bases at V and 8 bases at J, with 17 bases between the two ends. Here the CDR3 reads CASSSRGGVRGYTF. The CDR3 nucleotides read TGCGCCAGCAGCTCCCGGGGAGGGGTTCGAGGCTACACCTTC.